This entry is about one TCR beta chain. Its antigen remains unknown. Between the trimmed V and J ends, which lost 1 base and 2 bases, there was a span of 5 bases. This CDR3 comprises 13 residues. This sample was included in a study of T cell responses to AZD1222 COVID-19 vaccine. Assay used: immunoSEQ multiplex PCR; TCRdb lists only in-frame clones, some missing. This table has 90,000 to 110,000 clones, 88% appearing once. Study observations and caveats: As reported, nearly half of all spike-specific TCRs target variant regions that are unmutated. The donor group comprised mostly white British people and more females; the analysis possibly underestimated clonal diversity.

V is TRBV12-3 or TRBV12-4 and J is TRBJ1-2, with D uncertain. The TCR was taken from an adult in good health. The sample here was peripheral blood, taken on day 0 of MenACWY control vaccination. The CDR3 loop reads CASSLVGNYGYTF. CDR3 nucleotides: TGTGCCAGCAGTTTAGTAGGAAACTATGGCTACACCTTC.